This TCR beta chain was sequenced for a study of cytomegalovirus exposure and HLA in healthy donors. Study results and caveats: TCR beta V- and J-gene trimming was later associated with a missense DCLRE1C variant. Fewer N-insertions (relative to the 666-donor mean) were reportedly seen in an Asian-associated ancestry cluster in a later analysis. Accurate prediction of HLA-A and HLA-B alleles (for most subjects) was reportedly achieved from TCR beta sequences.

A few counts support this clone. As yet, its antigen is unknown. 13 Jbeta primers and 60 Vbeta primers were used for the PCR. Original processing notes: Around 80 million unique TCR beta chains, around 11 million of them shared, were counted by a later analysis. The table came from immunoSEQ multiplex PCR; TCRdb's copy has only in-frame clones and leaves some out. For V, J and clone size, that table is used; D and trimming come from the DNA. Altogether 150,000 to 200,000 clones are present, more than 9.5% being singletons, with the ten largest covering over 6.5%. V lost 0 bases and J lost 8, with 23 bases in between. There are 18 residues in the CDR3. The germline CDR1 and CDR2 sequences are SGHAT and FQNNGV.

The V call is TRBV11-2, the J call TRBJ2-1; D not certain. Sequencing input: PBMCs. This receptor was taken from a man in his fifties or sixties in good health and CMV-seropositive. The CDR3 DNA is TGTGCCAGCAGCTTAGAACGGTCGGTAGCTCTTATTTTCGATGAGCAGTTCTTC. It yields the protein CASSLERSVALIFDEQFF.